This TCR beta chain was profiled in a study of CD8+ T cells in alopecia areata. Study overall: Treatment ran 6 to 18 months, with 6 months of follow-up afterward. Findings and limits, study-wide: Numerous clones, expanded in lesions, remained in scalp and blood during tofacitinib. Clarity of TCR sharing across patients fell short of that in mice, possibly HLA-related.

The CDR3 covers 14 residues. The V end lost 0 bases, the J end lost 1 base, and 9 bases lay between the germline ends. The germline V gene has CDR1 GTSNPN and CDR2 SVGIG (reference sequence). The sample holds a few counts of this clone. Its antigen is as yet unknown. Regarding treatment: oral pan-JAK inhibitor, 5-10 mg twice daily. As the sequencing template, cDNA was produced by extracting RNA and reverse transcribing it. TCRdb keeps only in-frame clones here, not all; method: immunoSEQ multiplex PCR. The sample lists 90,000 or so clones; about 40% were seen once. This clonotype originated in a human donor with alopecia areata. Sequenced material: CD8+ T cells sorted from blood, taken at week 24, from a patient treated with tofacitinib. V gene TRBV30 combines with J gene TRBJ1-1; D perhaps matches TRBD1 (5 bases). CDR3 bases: TGTGCCTGGAGTGTTGCAGGGAGGAACACTGAAGCTTTCTTT. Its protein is CAWSVAGRNTEAFF.